This T cell receptor (beta chain) was documented in a study of T cell responses to AZD1222 COVID-19 vaccine. Findings and limits, study-wide: Nearly half of unique spike-specific TCRs reportedly avoided B.1.351 and B.1.1.7 mutated regions. Repertoire sampling happened only post peak T cell response. Spike-wide coverage was observed for vaccine-associated CD4 TCRs, with dominant responses at 160-218 and 743-854.

TCRdb's table, derived via immunoSEQ multiplex PCR, lists solely in-frame clones and lacks some. Of about 200,000 clones listed, roughly 90% are singletons. In this sample, this clone turned up a few times. The antigen is unknown. With 2 bases removed from V and 2 bases from J, the gap between germline ends came to 6 bases. Germline V CDR1 and CDR2: KGHSY, FQNENV. The CDR3 has 13 residues. This TCR was sampled from an adult who received the AZD1222 COVID-19 vaccine. This specimen consisted of peripheral blood, obtained 28 days after the second AZD1222 dose. The V and J genes are TRBV16 and TRBJ1-1; D is uncertain. CDR3 nucleotides: TGTGCCAGCAGCCAAGACCGAAACACTGAAGCTTTCTTT. Translation gives CASSQDRNTEAFF.